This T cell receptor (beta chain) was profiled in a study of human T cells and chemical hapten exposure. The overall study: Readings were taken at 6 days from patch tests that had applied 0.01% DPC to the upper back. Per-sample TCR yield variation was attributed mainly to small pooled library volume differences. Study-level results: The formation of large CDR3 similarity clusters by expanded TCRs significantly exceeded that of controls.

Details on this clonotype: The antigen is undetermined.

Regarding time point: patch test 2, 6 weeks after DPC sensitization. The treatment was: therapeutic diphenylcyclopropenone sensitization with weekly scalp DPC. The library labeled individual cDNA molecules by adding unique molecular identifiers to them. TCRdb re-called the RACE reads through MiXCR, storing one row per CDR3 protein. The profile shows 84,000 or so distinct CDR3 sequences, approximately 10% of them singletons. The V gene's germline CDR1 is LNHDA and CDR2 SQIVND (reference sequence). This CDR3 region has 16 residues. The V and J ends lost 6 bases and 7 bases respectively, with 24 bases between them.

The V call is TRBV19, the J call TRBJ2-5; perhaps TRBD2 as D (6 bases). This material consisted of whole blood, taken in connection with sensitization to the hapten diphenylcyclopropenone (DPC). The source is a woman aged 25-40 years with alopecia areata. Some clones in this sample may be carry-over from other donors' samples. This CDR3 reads CASSISGGTIGGTQYF. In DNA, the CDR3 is TGTGCCAGTAGCATATCCGGGGGTACGATAGGCGGGACCCAGTACTTC.